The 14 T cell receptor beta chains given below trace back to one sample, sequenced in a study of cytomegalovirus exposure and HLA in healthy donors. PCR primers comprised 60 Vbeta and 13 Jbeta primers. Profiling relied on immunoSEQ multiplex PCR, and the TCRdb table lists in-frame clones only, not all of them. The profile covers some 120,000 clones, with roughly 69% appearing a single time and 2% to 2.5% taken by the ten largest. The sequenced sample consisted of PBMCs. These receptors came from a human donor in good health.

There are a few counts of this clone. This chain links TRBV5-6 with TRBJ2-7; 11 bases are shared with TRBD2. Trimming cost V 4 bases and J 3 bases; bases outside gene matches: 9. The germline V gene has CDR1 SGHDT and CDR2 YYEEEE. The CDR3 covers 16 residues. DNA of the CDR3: TGTGCCAGCAGCCGATCGGGTAGCGGGAGGGTCTACGAGCAGTACTTC. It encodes CASSRSGSGRVYEQYF.

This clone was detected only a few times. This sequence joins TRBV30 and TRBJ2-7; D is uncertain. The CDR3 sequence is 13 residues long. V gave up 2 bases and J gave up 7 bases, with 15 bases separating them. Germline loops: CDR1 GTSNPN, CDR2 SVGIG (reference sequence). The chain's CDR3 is CAWSRPPAVEQYF. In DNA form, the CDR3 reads TGTGCCTGGAGTCGACCTCCTGCGGTAGAGCAGTACTTC.

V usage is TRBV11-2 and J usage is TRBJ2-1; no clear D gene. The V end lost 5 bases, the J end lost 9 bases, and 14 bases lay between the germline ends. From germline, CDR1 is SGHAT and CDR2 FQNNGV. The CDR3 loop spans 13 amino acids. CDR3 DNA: TGTGCCAGCAGCACCTCACAAGGCGGTGAGCAGTTCTTC. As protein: CASSTSQGGEQFF.

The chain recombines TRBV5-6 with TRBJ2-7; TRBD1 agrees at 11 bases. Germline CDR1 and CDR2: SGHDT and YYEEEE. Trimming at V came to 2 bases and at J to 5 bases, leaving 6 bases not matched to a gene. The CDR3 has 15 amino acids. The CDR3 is CASSLTGTGGDEQYF. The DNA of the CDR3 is TGTGCCAGCAGCTTAACCGGGACAGGGGGAGACGAGCAGTACTTC.

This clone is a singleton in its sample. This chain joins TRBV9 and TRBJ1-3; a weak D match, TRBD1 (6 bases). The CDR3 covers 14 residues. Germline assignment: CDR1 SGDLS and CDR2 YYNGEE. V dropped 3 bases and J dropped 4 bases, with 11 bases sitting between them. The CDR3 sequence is CASSETGSGNTIYF. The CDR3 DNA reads TGTGCCAGCAGCGAGACAGGTTCGGGAAACACCATATATTTT.

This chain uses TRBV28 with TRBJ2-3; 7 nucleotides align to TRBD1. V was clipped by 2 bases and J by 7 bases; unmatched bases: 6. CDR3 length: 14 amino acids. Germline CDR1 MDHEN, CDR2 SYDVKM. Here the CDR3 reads CASSLSSQGNTQYF. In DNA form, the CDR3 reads TGTGCCAGCAGTTTAAGCTCACAGGGGAATACGCAGTATTTT.

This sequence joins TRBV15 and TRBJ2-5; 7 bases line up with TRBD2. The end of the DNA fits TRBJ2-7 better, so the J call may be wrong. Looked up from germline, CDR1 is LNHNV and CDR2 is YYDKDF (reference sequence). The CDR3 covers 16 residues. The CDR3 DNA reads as TGTGCCACCAGCAGAGGCCCGGGAGGAGGGCTCGACGAGCAGTACTTC. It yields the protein CATSRGPGGGLDEQYF.

DNA for the CDR3: TGCGCCAGCAGCCAAACTGGGTGGGGAGCGGCTCTCCGGGATACGCAGTATTTT. This encodes CASSQTGWGAALRDTQYF. The V call is TRBV4-1, the J call TRBJ2-3, with D possibly matching TRBD2 (5 bases). From germline, CDR1 is MGHRA and CDR2 YSYEKL. V shed 2 bases and J shed 6 bases, with 24 bases lying between them. This CDR3 contains 18 residues.

CDR3 amino acids: CASSYSQAGANVLTF. CDR3 DNA: TGTGCCAGCAGTTACTCGCAAGCCGGGGCCAACGTCCTGACTTTC. The V call is TRBV2, the J call TRBJ2-6; the D is unclear. CDR3 length equals 15 residues. Germline CDR1 reads SNHLY; CDR2 reads FYNNEI. The germline V and J ends were trimmed by 5 bases and 4 bases, with 12 bases remaining between them.

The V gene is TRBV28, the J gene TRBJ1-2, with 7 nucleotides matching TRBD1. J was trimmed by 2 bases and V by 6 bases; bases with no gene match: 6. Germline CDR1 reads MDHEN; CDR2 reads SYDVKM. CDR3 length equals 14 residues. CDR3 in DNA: TGTGCCAGCAGGGAGGGGGCCAGAAACTATGGCTACACCTTC. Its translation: CASREGARNYGYTF.

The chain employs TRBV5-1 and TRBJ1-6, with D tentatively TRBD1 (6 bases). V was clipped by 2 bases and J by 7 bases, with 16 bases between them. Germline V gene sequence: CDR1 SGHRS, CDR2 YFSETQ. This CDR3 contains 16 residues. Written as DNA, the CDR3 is TGCGCCAGCAGCTTAGAGGGGGTGCTTCCGAATTCACCCCTCCACTTT. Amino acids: CASSLEGVLPNSPLHF.

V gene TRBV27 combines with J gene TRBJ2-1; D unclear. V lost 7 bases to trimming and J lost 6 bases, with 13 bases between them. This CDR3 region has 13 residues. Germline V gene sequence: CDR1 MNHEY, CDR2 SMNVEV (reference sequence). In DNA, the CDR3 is TGTGCCAGCACCCCCGCTCCGGGCAATGAGCAGTTCTTC. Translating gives CASTPAPGNEQFF.

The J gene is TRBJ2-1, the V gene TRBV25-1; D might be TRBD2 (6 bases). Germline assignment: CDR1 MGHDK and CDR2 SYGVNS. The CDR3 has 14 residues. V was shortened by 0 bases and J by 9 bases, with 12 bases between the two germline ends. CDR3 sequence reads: CASSEYVGAGEQFF. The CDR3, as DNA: TGTGCCAGCAGTGAATATGTCGGAGCGGGTGAGCAGTTCTTC.

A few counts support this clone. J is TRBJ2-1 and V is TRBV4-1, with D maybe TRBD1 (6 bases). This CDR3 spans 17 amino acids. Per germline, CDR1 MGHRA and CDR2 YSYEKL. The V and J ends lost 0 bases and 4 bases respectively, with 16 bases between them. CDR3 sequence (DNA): TGCGCCAGCAGCCAAGATCTAACAGGGTCCAGGTACAATGAGCAGTTCTTC. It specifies CASSQDLTGSRYNEQFF.